A single sample is the source of the 2 T cell receptor beta chains below, sequenced in a study of yellow fever vaccine responses in identical twins. MiXCR, applied by TCRdb to the RT-PCR reads, yields one record per CDR3 protein. The sample holds 3,000 to 4,500 distinct CDR3 sequences; roughly 86% are singletons and the top ten take about 2.4%. The sample was T cells from blood (PBMCs), unsorted or a sorted subset (not recorded which), taken before or after yellow fever vaccination (not recorded which). The receptors here all came from a woman aged 18 to 35 who received the yellow fever vaccine.

The CDR3 sequence: CSVEFDRNIQYF. For the CDR3, the DNA is TGCAGCGTTGAGTTTGACAGAAACATTCAGTACTTC. This chain links TRBV29-1 with TRBJ2-4; D perhaps matches TRBD1 (5 bases). Deletions cut 3 bases from V and 6 bases from J, with 9 bases between. CDR3 length equals 12 residues. Germline CDR1 SQVTM, CDR2 ANQGSEA.

The rearrangement links TRBV15 to TRBJ2-3; no definite D call. The CDR3 is made up of 14 amino acids. CDR1 is LNHNV and CDR2 is YYDKDF in the germline V gene (reference sequence). Trimming left V 4 bases short and J 0 bases short, with 8 bases between. CDR3 in amino acids: CATSIHHSTDTQYF. The CDR3 DNA sequence: TGTGCCACCAGCATACATCATAGCACAGATACGCAGTATTTT.